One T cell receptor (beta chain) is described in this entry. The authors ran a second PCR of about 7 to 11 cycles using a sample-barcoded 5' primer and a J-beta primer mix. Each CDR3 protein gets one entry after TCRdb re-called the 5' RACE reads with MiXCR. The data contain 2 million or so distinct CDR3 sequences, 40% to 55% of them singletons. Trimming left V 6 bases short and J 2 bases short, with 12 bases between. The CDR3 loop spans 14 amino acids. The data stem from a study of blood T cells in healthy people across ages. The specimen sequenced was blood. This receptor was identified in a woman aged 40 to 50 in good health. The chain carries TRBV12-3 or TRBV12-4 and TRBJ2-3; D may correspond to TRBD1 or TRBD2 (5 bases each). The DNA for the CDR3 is TGTGCCAGCAGAAAGAGGGGCTTCACAGATACGCAGTATTTT. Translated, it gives CASRKRGFTDTQYF.